Described below is a single TCR beta chain sequence and its context. This specimen comes from a study of blood T cell repertoires in COVID-19. Study-level information: Sample material is recorded as cDNA or gDNA derived from T cells, B-cell-depleted T cells, or PBMCs.

The age range of participants was about 18 to 90 years, with residence in about two dozen US areas. Cohorts were assigned according to the clinical history that participants reported. Recovered Cohort 3 donors showed two negative PCRs, clearance, or symptom resolution. Trimming cost V 4 bases and J 5 bases, with 9 bases left between them. The CDR3 runs 13 residues. The table came from immunoSEQ multiplex PCR; TCRdb's copy has only in-frame clones and leaves some out. The repertoire has hundreds of thousands of clones, around 90% of them found once; the top ten carry about 1.6%. The V gene is TRBV12-3 or TRBV12-4, the J gene TRBJ2-1; D may be TRBD2 (6 bases). The TCR comes from a woman aged 50 to 60 who had recovered from COVID-19. Material: PBMCs or T cells enriched from blood (not recorded which). The CDR3 DNA is TGTGCCAGCAGTTATAGCGGAGACAATGAGCAGTTCTTC. Its translation: CASSYSGDNEQFF.